A single sample is the source of the 18 T cell receptor beta chains below, sequenced in a study of T-cell memory formation after mild COVID-19. TCRdb fed the 5' RACE reads into MiXCR, producing one record per CDR3 protein. Among about 390,000 distinct CDR3 sequences listed, more than 20% were seen once. Sequenced input: PBMCs or a T cell subset sorted from them (not recorded which). The receptors shown here come from an adult woman who had mild COVID-19 (a few samples of this study predate the infection). Cell type and time point are not known.

This clonotype has just a few counts. V and J are TRBV5-1 and TRBJ2-1; 8 bases fit TRBD1. The CDR3 runs 17 residues. Per germline, CDR1 SGHRS and CDR2 YFSETQ. After removal of 1 base from V and 1 base from J, the junction contained 7 bases not matched to a gene. CDR3 DNA sequence: TGCGCCAGCAGCTTGCAGACAGGGGTCTGGTCCTACAATGAGCAGTTCTTC. As protein: CASSLQTGVWSYNEQFF.

The chain joins TRBV5-1 to TRBJ1-4, with 10 bases matching TRBD1. The length of the CDR3 is 18 residues. CDR1 SGHRS and CDR2 YFSETQ come from the germline V gene. With 0 bases clipped from V and 7 bases from J, the junction kept 12 bases outside the gene matches. CDR3 in DNA: TGCGCCAGCAGCTTGGAACCTCCGGGACAGGGGTGGGGTGAAAAACTGTTTTTT. Encoded protein: CASSLEPPGQGWGEKLFF.

This clonotype has a count of ten or more. This sequence joins TRBV7-9 and TRBJ2-1; possibly TRBD1 for D (7 bases). The CDR3 contains 14 residues. V was trimmed by 6 bases and J by 5 bases, leaving 14 bases between them. Germline V CDR1 and CDR2: SEHNR, FQNEAQ (reference sequence). The CDR3 here is CASRAGTANNEQFF. CDR3 sequence (DNA): TGTGCCAGCAGGGCGGGGACAGCTAACAATGAGCAGTTCTTC.

At least ten counts were recorded for this clonotype. This rearrangement joins TRBV12-3 or TRBV12-4 to TRBJ1-2; D is unclear. This CDR3 has 13 residues. Trimming stripped 6 bases from V and 5 bases from J, with 13 bases between. The CDR3 DNA reads as TGTGCCAGCAGCCAGGACCCCATGTATGGCTACACCTTC. Protein product: CASSQDPMYGYTF.

The chain is built from TRBV7-9 and TRBJ2-7; TRBD1 matches 7 bases. CDR3 size: 14 residues. Germline V gives CDR1 SEHNR, CDR2 FQNEAQ (reference sequence). J lost 2 bases, V lost 5 bases, and 6 bases had no gene match. The CDR3 reads CASSPTGEAYEQYF. DNA of the CDR3: TGTGCCAGCAGCCCCACAGGGGAAGCCTACGAGCAGTACTTC.

This clonotype was recorded many times. The V call is TRBV5-1, the J call TRBJ2-7; the match to TRBD1 covers 8 bases. The V gene's germline CDR1 is SGHRS and CDR2 YFSETQ. V dropped 3 bases and J dropped 2; count of bases not matched to a gene: 4. This CDR3 spans 14 amino acids. The CDR3 reads CASSSGTGAYEQYF. CDR3 sequence (DNA): TGCGCCAGCAGCTCTGGGACAGGAGCCTACGAGCAGTACTTC.

The genes are TRBV4-3 and TRBJ2-1, with TRBD2 as a possible D gene (6 bases). This CDR3 has 17 residues. CDR1 LGHNA and CDR2 YSLEER come from the germline V gene. V lost 3 bases and J 7 bases, leaving 22 bases between the germline ends. This chain's CDR3 is CASSQEGPGLIGNEQFF. The CDR3 DNA reads TGCGCCAGCAGCCAGGAGGGCCCGGGACTGATAGGGAATGAGCAGTTCTTC.

The V call is TRBV20-1, the J call TRBJ1-2, with D possibly matching TRBD1 (5 bases). The CDR3 runs 11 residues. Trimming cost V 6 bases and J 4 bases, with 9 bases left between them. The germline V gene has CDR1 DFQATT and CDR2 SNEGSKA (reference sequence). The CDR3 region has the DNA TGCAGTGCCCCAGGGATCTATGGCTACACCTTC. This gives the protein CSAPGIYGYTF.

This clonotype was observed a handful of times. The chain has TRBV7-9 and TRBJ2-5; D tentatively reads TRBD1 or TRBD2 (5 bases each). V was cut by 1 base and J by 7 bases, with 16 bases left in between. Germline CDR1 SEHNR, CDR2 FQNEAQ (reference sequence). The CDR3 covers 15 residues. CDR3 protein: CASSLDGFGTRTQYF. The CDR3, as DNA: TGTGCCAGCAGCTTAGACGGGTTCGGGACCCGGACCCAGTACTTC. Supplemented by reference TRBV7-9 and TRBJ2-5, the full variable domain reads DTGVSQNPRHKITKRGQNVTFRCDPISEHNRLYWYRQTLGQGPEFLTYFQNEAQLEKSRLLSDRFSAERPKGSFSTLEIQRTEQGDSAMYLCASSLDGFGTRTQYFGPGTRLLVL.

This sequence joins TRBV7-9 and TRBJ2-5, with D perhaps given as TRBD1 or TRBD2 (5 bases each). Trimming left V 1 base short and J 3 bases short, with 18 bases between. CDR1 SEHNR and CDR2 FQNEAQ come from the germline V gene (reference sequence). The CDR3 runs to 17 residues. CDR3 sequence (DNA): TGTGCCAGCAGCTTAGTTGGGGACGGATGGGCAGAAGAGACCCAGTACTTC. Amino acids: CASSLVGDGWAEETQYF.

The CDR3 nucleotides are TGTGCCAGCAGCCAGAGGATTCGGACAGGGACTAATGAAAAACTGTTTTTT. Residues: CASSQRIRTGTNEKLFF. The chain carries TRBV11-2 and TRBJ1-4; TRBD1 matches 8 bases. J was trimmed by 2 bases and V by 5 bases; bases with no gene match: 10. The germline gives CDR1 SGHAT, CDR2 FQNNGV. This CDR3 is built from 17 residues.

A few counts support this clonotype. The chain combines TRBV5-1 with TRBJ1-6, with a tentative D call TRBD1 (5 bases). This CDR3 spans 14 amino acids. Trimming stripped 4 bases from V and 4 bases from J, with 9 bases between. Per germline, CDR1 SGHRS and CDR2 YFSETQ. The CDR3 region is CASSKGHYNSPLHF. The CDR3, as DNA: TGCGCCAGCAGCAAAGGACATTATAATTCACCCCTCCACTTT.

This chain connects TRBV27 to TRBJ2-7; 10 bases agree with TRBD1. The CDR3 has 20 residues. V was clipped by 6 bases and J by 3 bases; unmatched bases: 23. Looked up from germline, CDR1 is MNHEY and CDR2 is SMNVEV (reference sequence). The chain's CDR3 is CASSPRDRGLFGLQFYEQYF. CDR3 nucleotides: TGTGCCAGCAGCCCCCGGGACAGGGGTTTATTTGGGCTACAATTCTACGAGCAGTACTTC.

This chain joins TRBV7-8 and TRBJ2-5; 13 bases are a match to TRBD2. The V segment lost 2 bases and the J segment 1 base; nucleotides outside the gene matches: 4. The CDR3 totals 17 residues. Per germline, CDR1 SGHVS and CDR2 FQNEAQ. The CDR3 spells CASSLKLAGGAQETQYF. CDR3 coding DNA: TGTGCCAGCAGCTTAAAACTAGCGGGAGGGGCCCAAGAGACCCAGTACTTC.

This clonotype has only a few counts. This chain uses TRBV7-2 with TRBJ2-7; D remains ambiguous. Looked up from germline, CDR1 is SGHTA and CDR2 is FQGNSA. V shed 2 bases and J shed 2 bases, with 10 bases lying between them. The CDR3 has 14 residues. The CDR3, as DNA: TGTGCCAGCAGCTTACCGGGTTCGGCCTACGAGCAGTACTTC. It specifies CASSLPGSAYEQYF.

This clonotype has only a few counts. This rearrangement joins TRBV15 to TRBJ1-4, with D possibly being TRBD1 (6 bases). The germline CDR1 and CDR2 sequences are LNHNV and YYDKDF (reference sequence). Trimming pared 5 bases from V and 8 bases from J, leaving 21 bases between. The CDR3 is made up of 16 amino acids. The CDR3 loop reads CATSPKFQGLGEKLFF. CDR3 in DNA: TGTGCCACCAGCCCAAAGTTCCAGGGGCTTGGAGAAAAACTGTTTTTT.

This clonotype appeared a few times. The DNA for the CDR3 is TGTGCCAGCAGCTTAGGAGGTCGGGGAGAGCAGTTCTTC. Its translation: CASSLGGRGEQFF. This rearrangement joins TRBV7-8 to TRBJ2-1; a possible D gene is TRBD2 (5 bases). The CDR3 contains 13 residues. CDR1 SGHVS and CDR2 FQNEAQ come from the germline V gene. Trimming took off 1 base at V and 10 bases at J, with 11 bases between the two ends.

This clonotype was observed a few times. Compared with germline, one end of the junction differs, possibly owing to a read error. This chain joins TRBV27 and TRBJ2-3; 9 bases are a match to TRBD2. Per the germline V gene, CDR1 is MNHEY and CDR2 is SMNVEV (reference sequence). There are 19 residues in the CDR3. In DNA, the CDR3 is TGTGCCAGCAGTTTATATCCCCGATCGGCGGGAGGGATCACAGATATGCAGTATTTT. Translating gives CASSLYPRSAGGITDMQYF.